These T cell receptor beta chains were read from a single sample in a study of blood T cell repertoires in COVID-19. Data came from immunoSEQ multiplex PCR; TCRdb stores just in-frame clones and leaves some out. The top ten hold roughly 3.9% of the sample, which has under 200,000 clones, about 86% seen once. Material for sequencing was peripheral blood. The receptors shown here come from a man younger than 30 with active or convalescent COVID-19. CDR3s include the opening cysteine and the closing phenylalanine or tryptophan. D genes are given only for firm matches. Not every row has a clone size; where given, it reads once, few, many or a size class.

CDR3 length	V gene	J gene	D gene	clone size	CDR3 DNA	CDR3 protein
13	TRBV2	TRBJ1-1	TRBD1	-	TGTGCCGGCCGACAGGGGGCTGGGACTGAAGCTTTCTTT	CAGRQGAGTEAFF
15	TRBV7-2	TRBJ1-1	-	few	TGTGCCAGCAGCCTAGTCAGGGCTGCGAACACTGAAGCTTTCTTT	CASSLVRAANTEAFF
14	TRBV7-2	TRBJ1-2	-	few	TGTGCCAGCAGCTTCTCCAGGGTAGAATATGGCTACACCTTC	CASSFSRVEYGYTF
15	TRBV5-1	TRBJ1-2	TRBD1	-	TGCGCCAGCACCCCCAGACAGGGCCTCAACTATGGCTACACCTTC	CASTPRQGLNYGYTF
17	TRBV4-2	TRBJ2-1	TRBD2	-	TGTGCCAGCAGCCTCCGCGCCCAGCGGGGGACCCAAAATGAGCAGTTCTTC	CASSLRAQRGTQNEQFF
13	TRBV4-3	TRBJ1-2	-	-	TGCGCCAGCAGCCAAGTTTCGGGGTACGGCTACACCTTC	CASSQVSGYGYTF
14	TRBV2	TRBJ1-2	-	few	TGTGCCAGCAGGGAGAATACAGGGCCCTATGGCTACACCTTC	CASRENTGPYGYTF
12	TRBV5-6	TRBJ1-5	TRBD1	-	TGTGCCAGCAGCTTAGGGGGACAGCTAGAGGATTTT	CASSLGGQLEDF
17	TRBV27	TRBJ1-5	-	-	TGTGCCAGCAGTTTTTACCCCCTCACAGGGCCCAGGCAGCCCCAGCATTTT	CASSFYPLTGPRQPQHF
14	TRBV27	TRBJ2-7	-	-	TGTGCCAGCAGTTCGGCAGGGGCTCCCTACGAGCAGTACTTC	CASSSAGAPYEQYF
16	TRBV19	TRBJ1-2	-	-	TGTGCCAGTAGTAAGAATAAGGTGGGCGCTAACTATGGCTACACCTTC	CASSKNKVGANYGYTF